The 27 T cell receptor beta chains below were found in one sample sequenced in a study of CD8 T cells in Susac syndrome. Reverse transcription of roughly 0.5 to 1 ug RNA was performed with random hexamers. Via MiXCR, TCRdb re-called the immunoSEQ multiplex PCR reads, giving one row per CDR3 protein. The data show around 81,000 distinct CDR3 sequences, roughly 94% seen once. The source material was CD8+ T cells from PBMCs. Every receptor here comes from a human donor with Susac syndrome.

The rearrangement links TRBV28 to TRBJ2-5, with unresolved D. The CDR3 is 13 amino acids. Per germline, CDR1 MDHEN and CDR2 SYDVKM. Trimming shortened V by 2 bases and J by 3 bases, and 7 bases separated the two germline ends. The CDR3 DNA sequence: TGTGCCAGCAGTTTAAATGGGGAAGAGACCCAGTACTTC. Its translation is CASSLNGEETQYF.

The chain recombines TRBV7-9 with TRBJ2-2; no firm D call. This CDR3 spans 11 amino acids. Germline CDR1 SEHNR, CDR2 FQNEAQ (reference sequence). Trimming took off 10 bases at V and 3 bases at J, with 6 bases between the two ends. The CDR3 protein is CAIGDTGELFF. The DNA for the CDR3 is TGTGCCATTGGGGACACCGGGGAGCTGTTTTTT.

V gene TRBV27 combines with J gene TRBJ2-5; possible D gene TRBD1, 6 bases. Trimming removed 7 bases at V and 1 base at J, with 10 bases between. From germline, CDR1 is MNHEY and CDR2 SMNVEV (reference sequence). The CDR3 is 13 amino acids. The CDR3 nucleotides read TGTGCCAGCACCCAGACAGGCCAAGAGACCCAGTACTTC. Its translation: CASTQTGQETQYF.

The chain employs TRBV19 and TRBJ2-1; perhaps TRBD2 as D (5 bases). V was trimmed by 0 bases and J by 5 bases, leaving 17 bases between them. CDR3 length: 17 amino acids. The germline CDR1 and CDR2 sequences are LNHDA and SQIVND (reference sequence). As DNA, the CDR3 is TGTGCCAGTAGTATAGATTGGGCCAGAGGGAACCACAATGAGCAGTTCTTC. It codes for CASSIDWARGNHNEQFF.

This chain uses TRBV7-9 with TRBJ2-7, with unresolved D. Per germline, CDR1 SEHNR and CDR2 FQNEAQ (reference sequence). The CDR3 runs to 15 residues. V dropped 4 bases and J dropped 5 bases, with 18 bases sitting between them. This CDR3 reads CASSSPRPHPDEQYF. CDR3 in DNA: TGTGCCAGCAGCTCCCCTCGGCCCCATCCAGACGAGCAGTACTTC. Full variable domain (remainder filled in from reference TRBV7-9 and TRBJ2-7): DTGVSQNPRHKITKRGQNVTFRCDPISEHNRLYWYRQTLGQGPEFLTYFQNEAQLEKSRLLSDRFSAERPKGSFSTLEIQRTEQGDSAMYLCASSSPRPHPDEQYFGPGTRLTVT.

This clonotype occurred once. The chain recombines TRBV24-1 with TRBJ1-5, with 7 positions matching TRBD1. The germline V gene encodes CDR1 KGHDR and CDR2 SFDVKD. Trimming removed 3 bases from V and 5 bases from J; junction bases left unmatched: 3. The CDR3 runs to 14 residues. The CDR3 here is CATSDPTGDQPQHF. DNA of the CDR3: TGTGCCACCAGTGATCCCACAGGGGATCAGCCCCAGCATTTT.

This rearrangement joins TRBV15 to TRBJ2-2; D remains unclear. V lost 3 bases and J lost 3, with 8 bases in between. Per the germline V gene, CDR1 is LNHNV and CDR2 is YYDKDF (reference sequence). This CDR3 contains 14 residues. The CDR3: CATSRGGDTGELFF. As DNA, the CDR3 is TGTGCCACCAGCAGGGGCGGAGACACCGGGGAGCTGTTTTTT.

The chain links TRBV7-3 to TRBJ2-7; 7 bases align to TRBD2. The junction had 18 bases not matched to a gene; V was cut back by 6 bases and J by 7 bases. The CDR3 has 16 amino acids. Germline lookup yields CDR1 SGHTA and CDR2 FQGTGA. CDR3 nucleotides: TGTGCCAGCAGGGATGGACTAGACCTCAGGGATGGTGAGCAGTACTTC. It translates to CASRDGLDLRDGEQYF.

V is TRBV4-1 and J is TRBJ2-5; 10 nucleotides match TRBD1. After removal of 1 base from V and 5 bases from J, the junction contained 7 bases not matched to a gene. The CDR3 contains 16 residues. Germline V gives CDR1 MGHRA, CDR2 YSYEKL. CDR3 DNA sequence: TGCGCCAGCAGCCAAGTCCCGGGACAGGGGAAGGAGACCCAGTACTTC. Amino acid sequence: CASSQVPGQGKETQYF.

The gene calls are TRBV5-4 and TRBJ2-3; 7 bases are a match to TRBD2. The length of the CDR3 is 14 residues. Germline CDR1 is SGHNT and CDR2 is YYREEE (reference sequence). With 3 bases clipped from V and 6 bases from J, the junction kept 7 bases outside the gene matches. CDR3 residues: CASSSLATPDTQYF. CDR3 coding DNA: TGTGCCAGCAGCTCACTAGCGACCCCGGATACGCAGTATTTT. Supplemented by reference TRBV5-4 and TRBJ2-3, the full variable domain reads ETGVTQSPTHLIKTRGQQVTLRCSSQSGHNTVSWYQQALGQGPQFIFQYYREEENGRGNFPPRFSGLQFPNYSSELNVNALELDDSALYLCASSSLATPDTQYFGPGTRLTVL.

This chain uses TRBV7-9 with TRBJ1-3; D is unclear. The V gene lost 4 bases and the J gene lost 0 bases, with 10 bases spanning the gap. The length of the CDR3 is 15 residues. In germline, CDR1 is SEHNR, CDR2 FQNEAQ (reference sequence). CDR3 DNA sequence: TGTGCCAGCAGCTCTGGACGGATCTCTGGAAACACCATATATTTT. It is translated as CASSSGRISGNTIYF.

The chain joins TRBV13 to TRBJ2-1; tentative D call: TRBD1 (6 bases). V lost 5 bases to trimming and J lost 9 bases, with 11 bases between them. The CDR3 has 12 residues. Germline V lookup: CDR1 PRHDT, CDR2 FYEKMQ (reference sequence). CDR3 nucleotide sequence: TGTGCCAGCAGCCCGACAGGCGGTGAGCAGTTCTTC. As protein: CASSPTGGEQFF.

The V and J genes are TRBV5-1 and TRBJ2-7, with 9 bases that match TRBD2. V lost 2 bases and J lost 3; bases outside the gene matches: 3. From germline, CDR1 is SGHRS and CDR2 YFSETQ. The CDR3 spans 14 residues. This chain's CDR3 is CASSFSSGSYEQYF. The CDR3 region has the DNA TGCGCCAGCAGCTTCAGTAGCGGGAGCTACGAGCAGTACTTC. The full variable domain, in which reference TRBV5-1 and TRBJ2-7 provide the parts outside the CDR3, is KAGVTQTPRYLIKTRGQQVTLSCSPISGHRSVSWYQQTPGQGLQFLFEYFSETQRNKGNFPGRFSGRQFSNSRSEMNVSTLELGDSALYLCASSFSSGSYEQYFGPGTRLTVT.

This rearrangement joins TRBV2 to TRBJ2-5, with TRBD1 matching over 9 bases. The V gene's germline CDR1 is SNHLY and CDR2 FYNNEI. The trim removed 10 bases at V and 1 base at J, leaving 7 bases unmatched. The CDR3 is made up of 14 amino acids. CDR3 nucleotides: TGTGCCACCTATGACAGGGGGGCCCAAGAGACCCAGTACTTC. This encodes CATYDRGAQETQYF.

CDR3 bases: TGTGCCAGCAGTTTGCAGGGGGAGCTGTTTTTT. Translation gives CASSLQGELFF. This chain links TRBV12-3 or TRBV12-4 with TRBJ2-2; D is ambiguous. V shed 3 bases and J shed 8 bases, with 4 bases lying between them. The CDR3 spans 11 residues.

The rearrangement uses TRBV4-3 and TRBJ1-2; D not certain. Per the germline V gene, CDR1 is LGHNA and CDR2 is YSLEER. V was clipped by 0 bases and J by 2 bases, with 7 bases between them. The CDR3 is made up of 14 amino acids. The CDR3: CASSQDSRNYGYTF. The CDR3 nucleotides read TGCGCCAGCAGCCAAGACAGCAGGAACTATGGCTACACCTTC.

CDR3 residues: CASSLGTSYGYTF. DNA of the CDR3: TGCGCCAGCAGCCTAGGGACCTCGTATGGCTACACCTTC. The chain uses TRBV5-1 and TRBJ1-2, with D possibly being TRBD1 (5 bases). Deletions cut 4 bases from V and 5 bases from J, with 12 bases between. Germline V gene lookup returns CDR1 SGHRS and CDR2 YFSETQ. This CDR3 spans 13 amino acids.

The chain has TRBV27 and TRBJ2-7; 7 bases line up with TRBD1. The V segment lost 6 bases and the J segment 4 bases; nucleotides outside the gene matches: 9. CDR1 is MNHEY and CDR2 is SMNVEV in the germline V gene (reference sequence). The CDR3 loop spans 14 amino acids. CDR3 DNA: TGTGCCAGCAGCCTAAGGGGACAGTCATACGAGCAGTACTTC. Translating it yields CASSLRGQSYEQYF.

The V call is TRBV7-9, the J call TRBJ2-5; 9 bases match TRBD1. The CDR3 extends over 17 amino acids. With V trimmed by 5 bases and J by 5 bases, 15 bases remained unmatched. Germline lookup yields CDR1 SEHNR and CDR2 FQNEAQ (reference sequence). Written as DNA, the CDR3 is TGTGCCAGCAGCCCTCTCGGAGGGACAGGGATCGGGGAGACCCAGTACTTC. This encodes CASSPLGGTGIGETQYF.

As DNA, the CDR3 is TGTGCCAGCAGACTTTGGACAGGGCTTGACAATGAGCAGTTCTTC. It yields the protein CASRLWTGLDNEQFF. The V call is TRBV6-2 or TRBV6-3, the J call TRBJ2-1; 8 bases match TRBD1. V lost 6 bases to trimming and J lost 5 bases; unmatched junction nucleotides: 9. The CDR3 extends over 15 amino acids. Germline CDR1 is MNHEY and CDR2 is SVGEGT.

The CDR3 DNA reads TGTGCCAGCAGCTTCGTCGGAGACACGTATGGCTACACCTTC. It translates to CASSFVGDTYGYTF. The rearrangement uses TRBV7-9 and TRBJ1-2; no clear D gene. The CDR3 totals 14 residues. V shed 3 bases and J shed 5 bases, with 13 bases lying between them. Germline V lookup: CDR1 SEHNR, CDR2 FQNEAQ (reference sequence).

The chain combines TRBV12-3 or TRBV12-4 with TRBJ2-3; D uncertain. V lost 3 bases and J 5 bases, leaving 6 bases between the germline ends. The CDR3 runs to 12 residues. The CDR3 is CASSFGIDTQYF. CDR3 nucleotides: TGTGCCAGCAGTTTTGGAATAGATACGCAGTATTTT.

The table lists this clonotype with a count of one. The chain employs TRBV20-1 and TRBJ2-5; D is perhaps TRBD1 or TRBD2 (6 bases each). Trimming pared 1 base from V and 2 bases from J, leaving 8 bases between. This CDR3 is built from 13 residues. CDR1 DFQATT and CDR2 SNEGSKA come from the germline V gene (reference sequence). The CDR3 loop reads CSARGGGQETQYF. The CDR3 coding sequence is TGCAGTGCTAGAGGAGGGGGGCAAGAGACCCAGTACTTC.

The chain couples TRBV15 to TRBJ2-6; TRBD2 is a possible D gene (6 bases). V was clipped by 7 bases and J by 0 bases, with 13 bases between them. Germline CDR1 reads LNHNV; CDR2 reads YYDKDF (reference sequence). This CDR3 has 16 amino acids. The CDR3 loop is CATTAIGGSGANVLTF. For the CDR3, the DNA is TGTGCCACCACCGCCATCGGGGGCTCTGGGGCCAACGTCCTGACTTTC.

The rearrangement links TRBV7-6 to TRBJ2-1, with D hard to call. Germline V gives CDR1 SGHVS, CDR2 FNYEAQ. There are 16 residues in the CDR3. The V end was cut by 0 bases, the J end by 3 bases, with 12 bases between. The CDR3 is CASSLAATPGYNEQFF. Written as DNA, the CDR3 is TGTGCCAGCAGCTTAGCGGCCACCCCCGGCTACAATGAGCAGTTCTTC.

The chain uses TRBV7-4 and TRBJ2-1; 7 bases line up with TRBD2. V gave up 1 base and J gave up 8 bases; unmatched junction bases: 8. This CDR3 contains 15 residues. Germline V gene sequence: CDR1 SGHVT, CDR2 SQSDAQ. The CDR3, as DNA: TGTGCCAGCAGCTTAGAGACGGGGGGTAGCGATGAGCAGTTCTTC. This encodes CASSLETGGSDEQFF.

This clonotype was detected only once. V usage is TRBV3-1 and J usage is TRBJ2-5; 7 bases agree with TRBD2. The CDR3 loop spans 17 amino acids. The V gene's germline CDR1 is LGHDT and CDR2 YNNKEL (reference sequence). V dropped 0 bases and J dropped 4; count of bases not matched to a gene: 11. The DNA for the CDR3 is TGTGCCAGCAGCCAAGATTGGGGGGGATTAGGTAGAGAGACCCAGTACTTC. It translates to CASSQDWGGLGRETQYF.